The clone carrying this TCR beta chain was seen only a few times. As yet, its antigen is unknown. These data come from a study of T cell repertoires in cytomegalovirus infection. For the study at large: Recently identified HLA-C-restricted and well-studied HLA-B-restricted CMV epitopes were used. An indication of both CMV infection and matching HLA type came from public TCR beta signatures.

One entry per CDR3 protein, called by TCRdb with MiXCR from the reads. The data contain approximately 730,000 distinct CDR3 sequences, roughly a third of them singletons. V was cut by 3 bases and J by 4 bases, with 14 bases left in between. Germline lookup yields CDR1 MNHNS and CDR2 SASEGT. The CDR3 extends over 15 amino acids. Study-level results: Ex vivo responses were dominated by HLA-C-restricted CMV-specific TCR beta clonotypes. Cumulative frequency (of public TCR beta family members) identified carriers of CMV plus the relevant HLA.

This sequence originates from a human donor in good health (CMV status not recorded). Some clones in this sample may be carry-over from other donors' samples. Here the sequenced sample was cultured PBMCs, taken from culture after CMV antigen stimulation. This chain connects TRBV6-1 to TRBJ2-3, with D perhaps assigned TRBD1 or TRBD2 (5 bases each). The CDR3 region has the DNA TGTGCCAGCAGTGAGGGGGTGGTCGAATCAGATACGCAGTATTTT. Amino acids: CASSEGVVESDTQYF.